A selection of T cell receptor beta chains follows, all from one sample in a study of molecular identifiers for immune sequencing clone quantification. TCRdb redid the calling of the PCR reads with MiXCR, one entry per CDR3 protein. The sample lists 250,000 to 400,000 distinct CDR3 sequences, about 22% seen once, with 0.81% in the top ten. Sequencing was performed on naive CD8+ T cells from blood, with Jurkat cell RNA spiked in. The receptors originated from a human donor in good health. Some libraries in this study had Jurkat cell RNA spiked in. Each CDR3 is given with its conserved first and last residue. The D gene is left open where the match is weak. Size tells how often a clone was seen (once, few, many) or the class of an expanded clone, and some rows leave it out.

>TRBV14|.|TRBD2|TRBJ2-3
CVSSQDLSGYGDTQYF
TGTGTCAGCAGCCAAGACCTTAGCGGGTATGGAGATACGCAGTATTTT
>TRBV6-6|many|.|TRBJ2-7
CASSRPQNEQYF
TGTGCCAGCAGTCGCCCCCAAAACGAGCAGTACTTC
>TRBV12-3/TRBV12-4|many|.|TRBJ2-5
CASSPPVKSDGSGQETQYF
TGTGCCAGCAGCCCGCCCGTGAAATCGGACGGTTCAGGTCAAGAGACCCAGTACTTC
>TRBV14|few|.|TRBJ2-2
CASSQDRRAGSKNTGELFF
TGTGCCAGCAGCCAAGATCGGAGGGCGGGTTCCAAGAACACCGGGGAGCTGTTTTTT
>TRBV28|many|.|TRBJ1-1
CASSLEILNTEAFF
TGTGCCAGCAGTTTGGAGATCTTGAACACTGAAGCTTTCTTT
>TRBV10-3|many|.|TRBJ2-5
CAISESRGETQYF
TGTGCCATCAGTGAGTCCCGGGGTGAGACCCAGTACTTC
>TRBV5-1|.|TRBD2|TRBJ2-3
CASSLLGTSGGDSTDTQYF
TGCGCCAGCAGCTTGTTAGGGACTAGCGGGGGTGATAGCACAGATACGCAGTATTTT
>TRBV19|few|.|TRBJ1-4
CASSIGTRGAEKLFF
TGTGCCAGTAGTATCGGGACGAGGGGTGCTGAAAAGCTGTTTTTT
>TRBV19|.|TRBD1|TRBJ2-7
CASSSAGTGNYEQYF
TGTGCCAGTAGTAGCGCCGGGACAGGGAACTACGAGCAGTACTTC
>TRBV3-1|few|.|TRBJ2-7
CASSQGDGFAYEQYF
TGTGCCAGCAGCCAAGGCGACGGCTTTGCCTACGAGCAGTACTTC
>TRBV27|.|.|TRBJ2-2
CASSWATGSGGELFF
TGTGCCAGCAGCTGGGCTACCGGGTCCGGCGGGGAGCTGTTTTTT
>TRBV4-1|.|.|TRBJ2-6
CASSSWRRSGANVLTF
TGCGCCAGCAGCTCATGGAGGCGGTCTGGGGCCAACGTCCTGACTTTC
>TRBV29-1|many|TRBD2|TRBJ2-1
CSVALAGEEQFF
TGCAGCGTTGCACTAGCGGGAGAGGAGCAGTTCTTC
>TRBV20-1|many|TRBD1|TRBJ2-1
CSADRGRRYNEQFF
TGCAGTGCGGACAGGGGGCGAAGGTACAATGAGCAGTTCTTC
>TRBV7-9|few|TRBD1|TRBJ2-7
CASTGTGTYEQYF
TGTGCCAGCACCGGGACAGGAACATACGAGCAGTACTTC
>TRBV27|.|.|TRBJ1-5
CASSFPNRPQHF
TGTGCCAGCAGTTTCCCAAATCGGCCCCAGCATTTT
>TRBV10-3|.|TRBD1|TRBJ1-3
CAISEGTGDTIYF
TGTGCCATCAGTGAGGGGACAGGAGACACCATATATTTT
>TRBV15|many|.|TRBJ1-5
CATREDKIYSNQPQHF
TGTGCCACCAGGGAGGACAAAATCTATAGCAATCAGCCCCAGCATTTT
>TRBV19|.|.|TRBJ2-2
CASSIGGAVGGELFF
TGTGCCAGTAGTATAGGGGGGGCTGTAGGCGGGGAGCTGTTTTTT
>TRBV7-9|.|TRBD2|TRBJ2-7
CASSPPGTSSNEQYF
TGTGCCAGCAGCCCGCCCGGGACTAGCAGTAACGAGCAGTACTTC
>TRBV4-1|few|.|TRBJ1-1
CASSQGSGLFAEAFF
TGCGCCAGCAGCCAAGGGTCAGGGCTTTTCGCTGAAGCTTTCTTT
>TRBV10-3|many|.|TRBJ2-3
CAISVDSSTDTQYF
TGTGCCATCAGTGTAGACAGTAGCACAGATACGCAGTATTTT
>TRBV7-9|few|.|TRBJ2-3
CASSLRDSPQGTQYF
TGTGCCAGCAGCTTGCGGGACAGTCCTCAGGGTACGCAGTATTTT
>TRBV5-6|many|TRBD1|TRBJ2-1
CASSLEGAGDNEQFF
TGTGCCAGCAGCTTGGAGGGGGCAGGGGACAATGAGCAGTTCTTC
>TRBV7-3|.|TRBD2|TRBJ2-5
CASSTGTSGETQYF
TGTGCCAGCAGCACTGGGACTAGCGGAGAGACCCAGTACTTC
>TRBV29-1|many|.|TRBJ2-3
CSVDGGSPSGPGADTQYF
TGCAGCGTTGATGGGGGTTCCCCTAGCGGACCAGGGGCAGATACGCAGTATTTT
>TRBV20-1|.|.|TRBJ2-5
CSARVPTSLQETQYF
TGCAGTGCTAGAGTCCCGACGAGCCTCCAAGAGACCCAGTACTTC
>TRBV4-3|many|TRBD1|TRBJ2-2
CASSQDNLDRVPTGELFF
TGCGCCAGCAGCCAAGATAATCTCGACAGGGTTCCTACCGGGGAGCTGTTTTTT
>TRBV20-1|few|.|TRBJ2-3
CSARTTGGDWGIHGTQYF
TGCAGTGCTAGAACAACAGGAGGAGATTGGGGGATTCATGGTACGCAGTATTTT
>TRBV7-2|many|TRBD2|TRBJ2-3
CASSLGGRWTDTQYF
TGTGCCAGCAGCTTGGGCGGGAGATGGACAGATACGCAGTATTTT
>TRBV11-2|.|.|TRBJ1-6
CASSYNSPLHF
TGTGCCAGCAGCTACAATTCACCCCTCCACTTT
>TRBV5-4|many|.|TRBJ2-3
CASSGRGGTDTQYF
TGTGCCAGCAGCGGGCGGGGTGGCACAGATACGCAGTATTTT
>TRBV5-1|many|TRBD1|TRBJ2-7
CASSLTGQGVFYEQYF
TGCGCCAGCAGCTTGACGGGACAGGGAGTTTTCTACGAGCAGTACTTC
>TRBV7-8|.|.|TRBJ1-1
CASSLAGRHTEAFF
TGTGCCAGCAGCTTAGCCGGGCGACACACTGAAGCTTTCTTT
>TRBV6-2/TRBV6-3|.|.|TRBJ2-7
CASSYGKFYEQYF
TGTGCCAGCAGTTACGGCAAATTCTACGAGCAGTACTTC
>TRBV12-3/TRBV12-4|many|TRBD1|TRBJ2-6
CASSLEQGATGANVLTF
TGTGCCAGCAGTTTAGAGCAGGGGGCGACTGGGGCCAACGTCCTGACTTTC
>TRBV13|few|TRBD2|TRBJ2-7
CASSPRGPSGRIEQYF
TGTGCCAGCAGCCCCAGGGGACCTAGCGGGAGGATCGAGCAGTACTTC
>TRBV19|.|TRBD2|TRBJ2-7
CASSPSLGLAGYEQYF
TGTGCCAGTAGTCCGAGCCTGGGACTAGCGGGCTACGAGCAGTACTTC
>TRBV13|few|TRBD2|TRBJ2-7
CASSTGLASEQYF
TGTGCCAGCAGCACGGGACTAGCTAGCGAGCAGTACTTC
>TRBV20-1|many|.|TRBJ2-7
CSARVGLMSYEQYF
TGCAGTGCTAGAGTCGGACTCATGTCCTACGAGCAGTACTTC
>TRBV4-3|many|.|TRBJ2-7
CASSPLGRAYEQYF
TGCGCCAGCAGCCCCCTGGGTAGAGCCTACGAGCAGTACTTC
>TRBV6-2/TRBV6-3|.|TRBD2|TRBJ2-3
CASSYDRLAGVLVTDTQYF
TGTGCCAGCAGTTACGATCGGCTAGCGGGAGTCTTGGTTACAGATACGCAGTATTTT
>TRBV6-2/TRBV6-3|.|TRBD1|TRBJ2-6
CASSYSMPGGSGANVLTF
TGTGCCAGCAGTTACTCGATGCCAGGGGGCTCTGGGGCCAACGTCCTGACTTTC
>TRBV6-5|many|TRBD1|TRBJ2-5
CASSYGTATGDQYF
TGTGCCAGCAGTTATGGGACAGCTACCGGGGACCAGTACTTC
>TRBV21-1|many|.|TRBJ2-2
CASSKGGANTGELFF
TGTGCCAGCAGCAAAGGTGGGGCGAACACCGGGGAGCTGTTTTTT
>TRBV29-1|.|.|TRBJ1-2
CSVQYRNYGYTF
TGCAGCGTTCAATACAGGAACTATGGCTACACCTTC
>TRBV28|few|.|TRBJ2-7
CASSPGFFEQYF
TGTGCCAGCAGCCCAGGATTTTTCGAGCAGTACTTC
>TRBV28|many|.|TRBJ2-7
CASSLTAPSYEQYF
TGTGCCAGCAGTTTGACAGCCCCAAGCTACGAGCAGTACTTC
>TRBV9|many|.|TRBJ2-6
CASSGKPERANVLTF
TGTGCCAGCAGCGGTAAGCCAGAGCGAGCCAACGTCCTGACTTTC
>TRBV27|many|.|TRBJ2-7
CASSLSARGDEQYF
TGTGCCAGCAGTTTATCTGCTAGGGGGGACGAGCAGTACTTC
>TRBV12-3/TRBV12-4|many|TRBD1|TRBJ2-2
CASSPGQGAVGELFF
TGTGCCAGCAGTCCGGGACAGGGGGCGGTCGGGGAGCTGTTTTTT
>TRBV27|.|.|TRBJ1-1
CASYSTVNTEAFF
TGTGCCAGCTATTCGACAGTGAACACTGAAGCTTTCTTT
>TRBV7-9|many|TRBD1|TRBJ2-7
CASSTGSGTGYF
TGTGCCAGCAGCACAGGTTCGGGGACAGGGTACTTC
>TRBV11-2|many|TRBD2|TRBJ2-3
CASSSGTLAGGLDTQYF
TGTGCCAGCAGCTCAGGAACGTTAGCGGGGGGGTTGGATACGCAGTATTTT
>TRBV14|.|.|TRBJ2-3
CAGSQESGVGTDTQYF
TGTGCCGGCAGCCAAGAATCGGGAGTTGGGACAGATACGCAGTATTTT
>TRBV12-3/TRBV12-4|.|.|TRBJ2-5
CASSLGAAQETQYF
TGTGCCAGCAGTTTAGGGGCAGCTCAAGAGACCCAGTACTTC
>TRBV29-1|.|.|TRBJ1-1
CSVEWGDTEAFF
TGCAGCGTTGAATGGGGGGACACTGAAGCTTTCTTT
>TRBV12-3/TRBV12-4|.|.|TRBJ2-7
CASSPAMGPTEQYF
TGTGCCAGCAGCCCCGCCATGGGGCCCACCGAGCAGTACTTC
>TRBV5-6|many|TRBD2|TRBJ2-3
CASSLGGLAGSTSTDTQYF
TGTGCCAGCAGCTTGGGTGGGCTAGCGGGGAGCACCAGCACAGATACGCAGTATTTT